Sequencing of this T cell receptor beta chain was carried out in a study of T-cell memory formation after mild COVID-19. Trimming removed 3 bases from V and 3 bases from J; junction bases left unmatched: 7. This CDR3 has 16 residues. Germline CDR1 and CDR2: SEHNR and FQNEAQ (reference sequence). This clonotype turned up a few times. MiXCR, run by TCRdb on the 5' RACE reads, gives a single entry per CDR3 protein. The top ten hold 20% to 25% of the sample, which has 200,000 to 250,000 distinct CDR3 sequences, over 8.5% seen once. Sample: PBMCs or a T cell subset sorted from them (not recorded which). This clonotype was sampled from a man between 18 and 35 years old who had mild COVID-19 (a few samples of this study predate the infection). Cell type and time point are not known. The chain combines TRBV7-9 with TRBJ2-5, with 10 bases fitting TRBD2. The CDR3 loop is CASSFWTSGKKETQYF. CDR3 coding DNA: TGTGCCAGCAGCTTTTGGACTAGCGGCAAAAAAGAGACCCAGTACTTC.